This T cell receptor beta chain was recorded in a study of blood T cells in healthy people across ages. For this clonotype: Its specificity is unknown.

The CDR3 is made up of 15 amino acids. Germline V gives CDR1 SGHAT, CDR2 FQNNGV. Together with a sample-barcoded 5' primer, a J-beta primer mix was included in a second PCR lasting roughly 6 to 12 cycles. Through a template-switch adaptor with 12 random nucleotides, each cDNA molecule received a tag. TCRdb redid the calling of the 5' RACE reads with MiXCR, one entry per CDR3 protein. Among 450,000 to 600,000 distinct CDR3 sequences, 25% to 35% were seen once, and the ten largest hold about 3.3%. Isolation yielded PBMCs, at least 6 million per sample, in every case. Study-level findings and limits: Long-lived donors exceeded aged donors in naive CD4+ cells and diversity.

A further study also used this sample, focusing on T cells of mothers and their children.

The sequence was obtained from a boy aged 2 to 10 in good health. The chain joins TRBV11-2 to TRBJ2-5, with D possibly matching TRBD1 (6 bases). Gene TRBJ2-7 matches the end of the DNA better, so the J call may be wrong. Source material: blood. The CDR3 sequence: CASSSQGPSSYEQYF. CDR3 bases: TGTGCCAGCAGCTCACAGGGTCCCAGCTCCTACGAGCAGTACTTC.